Following are 3 T cell receptor beta chains from one sample sequenced in a study of monozygotic twins with inflammatory bowel disease. TCRdb reanalyzed the 5' RACE reads, giving one entry per CDR3 protein sequence and no DNA. This sample contains about 210,000 distinct CDR3 sequences. The specimen was blood. Source of these receptors: a human donor with ulcerative colitis or Crohn's disease, or a healthy co-twin of an affected twin (not recorded which).

This sequence joins TRBV5-1 and TRBJ2-5. Germline loops: CDR1 SGHRS, CDR2 YFSETQ. This CDR3 contains 12 residues. This CDR3 reads CASSRNQETQYF.

The chain carries TRBV11-3 and TRBJ2-2. Germline CDR1 and CDR2: SGHNT and YENEEA. The CDR3 totals 15 residues. Here the CDR3 reads CASSFSLVGPAELFF.

V usage is TRBV6-2 or TRBV6-3 and J usage is TRBJ2-2; absent DNA, TCRdb's TRBD1 call cannot be checked. The V gene's germline CDR1 is MNHEY and CDR2 SVGEGT. The CDR3 contains 20 residues. The CDR3 region is CASRQGLTYRTLSNTGELFF.